The 9 T cell receptor beta chains below come from one sample, sequenced in a study of Ad26.COV2.S vaccination and SARS-CoV-2 variants (dated by TCRdb to the early 2020s). The library was built by means of the immunoSEQ multiplex PCR assay. TCRdb took over this immuneACCESS table, retaining in-frame rearrangements with V and J assigned. Such tables are incomplete; in checked studies, under half of the missing clones stem from an unresolved V gene, and the remainder is unexplained. Present in this sample are about 350,000 clones, around nine tenths of which were seen just once. The top ten clonotypes cover over 8.5% of the sample. The treatment or condition label of this sample denotes: about 20 received Ad26.COV2.S at low or high dose, single or two shots; roughly five received placebo; per-sample allocation not given. Repertoires of vaccine and placebo recipients were sequenced from samples collected on day 63 after the first injection.

The material was peripheral blood, obtained in a trial of Ad26.COV2.S vaccine versus placebo. These receptors were collected from a person aged 18-65 years who received the Ad26.COV2.S COVID-19 vaccine or a placebo.

This clone appeared a single time. V usage is TRBV5-1 and J usage is TRBJ1-3; no clear D. V was cut by 3 bases and J by 0 bases, with 13 bases left in between. The CDR3 is 16 amino acids. Germline loops: CDR1 SGHRS, CDR2 YFSETQ. Here the CDR3 DNA reads TGCGCCAGCAGCTCGGGAGGTGGGAGCTCTGGAAACACCATATATTTT. Protein sequence: CASSSGGGSSGNTIYF.

Note on this clone: One junction end does not reproduce the germline sequence, and a read error may be involved. J is TRBJ2-5 and V is TRBV7-7; TRBD2 matches 11 bases. CDR1 is SSHAT and CDR2 is FNYEAQ in the germline V gene (reference sequence). CDR3 length equals 15 residues. The CDR3 DNA follows: TGTGCTAGCAGCACGACTAGCGGGGCGAAAGAAACCCAGTACTTC. Amino acid sequence: CASSTTSGAKETQYF.

The chain carries TRBV6-5 and TRBJ1-1; a possible D gene is TRBD1 (5 bases). This CDR3 region has 14 residues. CDR1 is MNHEY and CDR2 is SVGAGI in the germline V gene. V was pared by 0 bases and J by 5 bases, with 10 bases between. The CDR3 sequence is CASSYSEGRTEAFF. The CDR3 DNA is TGTGCCAGCAGTTACTCGGAGGGGAGGACTGAAGCTTTCTTT.

V gene TRBV7-2 combines with J gene TRBJ1-5; 9 bases are shared with TRBD1. The CDR3 has 15 amino acids. V shed 3 bases and J 6 bases; nucleotides not matched to a gene: 6. The V gene's germline CDR1 is SGHTA and CDR2 FQGNSA. Here the CDR3 reads CASSFSGQGFQPQHF. Written as DNA, the CDR3 is TGTGCCAGCAGCTTTTCCGGACAGGGGTTTCAGCCCCAGCATTTT.

The gene calls are TRBV20-1 and TRBJ1-1; the match to TRBD1 covers 8 bases. After removal of 3 bases from V and 11 bases from J, the junction contained 8 bases not matched to a gene. Germline CDR1 DFQATT, CDR2 SNEGSKA (reference sequence). The CDR3 is 12 amino acids. The CDR3 loop reads CSASGDRSEAFF. The DNA of the CDR3 is TGCAGTGCTAGTGGGGACAGGTCGGAGGCTTTCTTT.

The chain uses TRBV10-1 and TRBJ2-1, with 7 bases identical to TRBD1. V lost 7 bases and J lost 2; bases outside the gene matches: 8. The germline V gene encodes CDR1 WNHNN and CDR2 SYGVQD (reference sequence). The CDR3 consists of 15 residues. The CDR3 nucleotides read TGCGCCAGCACCCCGTGGGACAGCACCTACAATGAGCAGTTCTTC. Its protein product is CASTPWDSTYNEQFF.

The V gene is TRBV14, the J gene TRBJ2-7; D ambiguous. The germline V gene encodes CDR1 SGHDN and CDR2 FVKESK. V lost 2 bases and J lost 2, with 7 bases in between. The CDR3 has 13 residues. The CDR3 DNA follows: TGTGCCAGCAGCCAATCAACCCCCTACGAGCAGTACTTC. As protein: CASSQSTPYEQYF.

The chain recombines TRBV7-2 with TRBJ1-5; D gene unclear. Germline V CDR1 and CDR2: SGHTA, FQGNSA. Between the trimmed V and J ends, which lost 4 bases and 0 bases, there was a span of 4 bases. CDR3 size: 13 residues. Here the CDR3 reads CASSSNSNQPQHF. The CDR3 coding sequence is TGTGCCAGCAGCTCTAATAGCAATCAGCCCCAGCATTTT.

V usage is TRBV4-3 and J usage is TRBJ2-6; D possibly corresponds to TRBD2 (6 bases). Trimming took off 0 bases at V and 0 bases at J, with 12 bases between the two ends. This CDR3 region has 18 residues. Germline loops: CDR1 LGHNA, CDR2 YSLEER. The CDR3 loop is CASSQDGTEPSGANVLTF. CDR3 nucleotides: TGCGCCAGCAGCCAAGATGGGACTGAGCCCTCTGGGGCCAACGTCCTGACTTTC.